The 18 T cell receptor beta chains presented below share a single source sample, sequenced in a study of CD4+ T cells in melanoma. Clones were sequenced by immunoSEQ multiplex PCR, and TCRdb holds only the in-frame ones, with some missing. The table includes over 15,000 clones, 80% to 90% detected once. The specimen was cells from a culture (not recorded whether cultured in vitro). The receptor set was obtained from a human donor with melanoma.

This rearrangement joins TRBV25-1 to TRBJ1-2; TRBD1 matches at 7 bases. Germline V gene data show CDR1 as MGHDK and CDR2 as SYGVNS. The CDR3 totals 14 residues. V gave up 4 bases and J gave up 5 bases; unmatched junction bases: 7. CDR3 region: CASSARDSGYGYTF. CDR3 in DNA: TGTGCCAGCAGTGCCCGGGACAGTGGGTATGGCTACACCTTC.

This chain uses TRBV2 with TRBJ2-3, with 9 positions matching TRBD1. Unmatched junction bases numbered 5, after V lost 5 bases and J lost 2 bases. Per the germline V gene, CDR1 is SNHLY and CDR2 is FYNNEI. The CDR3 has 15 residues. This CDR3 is CASSKQGAHTDTQYF. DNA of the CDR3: TGTGCCAGCAGTAAACAGGGGGCGCACACAGATACGCAGTATTTT.

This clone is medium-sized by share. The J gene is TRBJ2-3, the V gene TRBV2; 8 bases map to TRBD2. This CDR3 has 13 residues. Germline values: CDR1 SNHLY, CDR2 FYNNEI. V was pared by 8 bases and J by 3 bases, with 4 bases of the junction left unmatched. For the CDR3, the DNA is TGTGCCAGCGGGACTAGAGTAACAGATACGCAGTATTTT. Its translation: CASGTRVTDTQYF.

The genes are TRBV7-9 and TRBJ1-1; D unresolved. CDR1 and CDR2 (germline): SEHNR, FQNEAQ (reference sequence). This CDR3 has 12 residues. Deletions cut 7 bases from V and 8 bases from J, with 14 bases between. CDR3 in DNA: TGTGCCAGCAACTCCCCGAGCCTGGAAGCTTTCTTT. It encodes CASNSPSLEAFF.

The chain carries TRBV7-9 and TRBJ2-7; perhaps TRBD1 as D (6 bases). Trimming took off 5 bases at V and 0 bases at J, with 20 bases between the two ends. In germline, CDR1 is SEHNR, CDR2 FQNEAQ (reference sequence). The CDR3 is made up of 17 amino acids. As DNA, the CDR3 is TGTGCCAGCAGCCTAGGAACCGGGACAATAAACTCCTACGAGCAGTACTTC. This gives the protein CASSLGTGTINSYEQYF.

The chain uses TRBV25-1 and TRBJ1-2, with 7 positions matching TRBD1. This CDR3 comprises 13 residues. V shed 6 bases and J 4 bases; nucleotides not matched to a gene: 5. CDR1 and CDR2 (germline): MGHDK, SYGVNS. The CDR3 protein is CASRRGQSYGYTF. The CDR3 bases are TGTGCCAGCAGGAGGGGACAGTCCTATGGCTACACCTTC.

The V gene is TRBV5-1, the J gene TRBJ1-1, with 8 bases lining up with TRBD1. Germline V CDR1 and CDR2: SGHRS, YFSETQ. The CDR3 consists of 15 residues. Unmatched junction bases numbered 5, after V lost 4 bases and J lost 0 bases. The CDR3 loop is CASSPDRGLNTEAFF. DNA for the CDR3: TGCGCCAGCAGCCCAGACAGGGGACTGAACACTGAAGCTTTCTTT.

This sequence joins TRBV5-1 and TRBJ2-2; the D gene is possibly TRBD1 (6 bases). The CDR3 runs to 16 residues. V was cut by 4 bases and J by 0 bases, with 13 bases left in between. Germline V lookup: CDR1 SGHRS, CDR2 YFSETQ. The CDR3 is CASSQDEGANTGELFF. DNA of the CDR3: TGCGCCAGCAGCCAAGATGAGGGGGCGAACACCGGGGAGCTGTTTTTT.

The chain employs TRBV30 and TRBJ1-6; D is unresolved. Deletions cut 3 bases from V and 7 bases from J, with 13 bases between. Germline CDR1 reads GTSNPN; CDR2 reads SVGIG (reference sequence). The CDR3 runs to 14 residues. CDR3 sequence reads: CAWRAATINSPLHF. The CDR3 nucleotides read TGTGCCTGGAGGGCGGCCACAATAAATTCACCCCTCCACTTT.

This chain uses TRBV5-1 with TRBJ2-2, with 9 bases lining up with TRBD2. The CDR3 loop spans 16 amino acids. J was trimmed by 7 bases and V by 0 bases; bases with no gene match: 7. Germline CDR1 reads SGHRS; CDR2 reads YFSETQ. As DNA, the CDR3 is TGCGCCAGCAGCTTGGCCGGCGGGGGGGCCTTCGGGGAGCTGTTTTTT. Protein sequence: CASSLAGGGAFGELFF.

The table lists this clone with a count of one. Written as DNA, the CDR3 is TGCGCCACCAGGACCCATACAGCGAACACTGAAGCTTTCTTT. Its protein product is CATRTHTANTEAFF. The chain has TRBV5-1 and TRBJ1-1, with D hard to call. Germline CDR1 is SGHRS and CDR2 is YFSETQ. CDR3 size: 14 residues. V lost 9 bases, J lost 1 base, and 16 bases lay in between.

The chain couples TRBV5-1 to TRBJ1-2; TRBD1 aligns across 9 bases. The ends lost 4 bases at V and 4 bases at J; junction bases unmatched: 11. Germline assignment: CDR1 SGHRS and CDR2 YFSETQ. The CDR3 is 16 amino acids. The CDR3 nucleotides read TGCGCCAGCAGCGTGGCTCCCCCGACAGGGGGCTATGGCTACACCTTC. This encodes CASSVAPPTGGYGYTF. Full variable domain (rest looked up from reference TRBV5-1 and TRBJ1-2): KAGVTQTPRYLIKTRGQQVTLSCSPISGHRSVSWYQQTPGQGLQFLFEYFSETQRNKGNFPGRFSGRQFSNSRSEMNVSTLELGDSALYLCASSVAPPTGGYGYTFGSGTRLTVV.

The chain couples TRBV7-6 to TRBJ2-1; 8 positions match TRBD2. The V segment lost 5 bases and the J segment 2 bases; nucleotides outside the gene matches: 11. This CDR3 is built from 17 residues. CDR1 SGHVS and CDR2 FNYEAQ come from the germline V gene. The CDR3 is CASSPQTGGSPYNEQFF. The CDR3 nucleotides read TGTGCCAGCAGCCCTCAAACGGGGGGGTCCCCCTACAATGAGCAGTTCTTC. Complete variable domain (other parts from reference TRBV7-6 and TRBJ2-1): GAGVSQSPRYKVTKRGQDVALRCDPISGHVSLYWYRQALGQGPEFLTYFNYEAQQDKSGLPNDRFSAERPEGSISTLTIQRTEQRDSAMYRCASSPQTGGSPYNEQFFGPGTRLTVL.

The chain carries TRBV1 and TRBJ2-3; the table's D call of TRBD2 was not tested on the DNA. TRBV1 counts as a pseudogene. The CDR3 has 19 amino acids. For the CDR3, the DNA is TGCACCAGCAGCCAAGAAGCGCCCCCCGGGTTTCACAGCACAGATACGCAGTATTTT. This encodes CTSSQEAPPGFHSTDTQYF.

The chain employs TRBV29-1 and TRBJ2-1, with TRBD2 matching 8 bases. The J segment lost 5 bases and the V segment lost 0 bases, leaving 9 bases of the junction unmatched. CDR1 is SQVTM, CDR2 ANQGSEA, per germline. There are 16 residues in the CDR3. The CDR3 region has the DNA TGCAGCGTTGAAGATCATCGCCGGGGGGGAGACAATGAGCAGTTCTTC. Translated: CSVEDHRRGGDNEQFF.

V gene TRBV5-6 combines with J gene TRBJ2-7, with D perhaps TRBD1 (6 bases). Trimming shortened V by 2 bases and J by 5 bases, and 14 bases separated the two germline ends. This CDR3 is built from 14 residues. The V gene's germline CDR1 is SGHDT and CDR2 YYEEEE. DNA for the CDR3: TGTGCCAGCAGCTTAGTCAGGGGCGGACACGAGCAGTACTTC. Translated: CASSLVRGGHEQYF.

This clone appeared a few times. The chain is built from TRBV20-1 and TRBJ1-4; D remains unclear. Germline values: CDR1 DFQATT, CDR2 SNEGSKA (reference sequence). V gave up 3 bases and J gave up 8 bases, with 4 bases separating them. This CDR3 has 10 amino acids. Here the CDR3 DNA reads TGCAGTGCTAGTTACGAAAAACTGTTTTTT. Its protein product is CSASYEKLFF.

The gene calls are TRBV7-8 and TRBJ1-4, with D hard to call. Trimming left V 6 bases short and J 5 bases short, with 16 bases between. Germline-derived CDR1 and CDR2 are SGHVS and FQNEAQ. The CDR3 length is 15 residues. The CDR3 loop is CASRIEERANEKLFF. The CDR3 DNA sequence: TGTGCCAGCAGAATAGAGGAACGGGCAAATGAAAAACTGTTTTTT.